This TCR beta chain was observed in a study of cytomegalovirus exposure and HLA in healthy donors. Study-wide results and limits: V- and J-gene trimming in TCR beta was tied to a missense DCLRE1C variant by an analysis performed later. According to an earlier analysis, most TCR beta V segments yielded productive rearrangements about 87% or about 30% of the time.

With regard to this clone: What it recognizes is unknown.

The CDR3 totals 13 residues. Deletions cut 1 base from V and 6 bases from J, with 9 bases between. Germline V CDR1 and CDR2: SGHNT, YENEEA. PCR involved 60 Vbeta and 13 Jbeta primers. In the original workflow: Unique TCR beta chains totaled around 86 million in a later count, with roughly 11 million of them shared. The data were produced by immunoSEQ multiplex PCR, yet TCRdb's version contains in-frame clones alone and is incomplete. That table supplies the V and J calls and clone size; D and trimming were determined from the DNA. This repertoire includes 35,000 to 45,000 clones. This chain links TRBV11-3 with TRBJ1-1, with D unresolved. The clonotype originates from a man aged 40-49 years in good health and CMV-seropositive. What was sequenced was PBMCs. The CDR3, as DNA: TGTGCCAGCAGCTTAGGGGCAAAGGCTGAAGCTTTCTTT. Translating gives CASSLGAKAEAFF.